This entry lists 16 T cell receptor beta chains sequenced from one sample in a study of tumor-infiltrating lymphocytes in oesophageal squamous cell carcinoma. TCRdb re-called the PCR reads through MiXCR, storing one row per CDR3 protein. The sample includes 9,500 to 11,000 distinct CDR3 sequences, about 60% of them seen just once. Sequenced material: esophageal tumor tissue. The receptors here all came from a male donor with esophageal squamous cell carcinoma.

The chain uses TRBV7-2 and TRBJ1-3, with no clear D. V was trimmed by 2 bases and J by 2 bases, leaving 10 bases between them. The CDR3 sequence is 15 residues long. Germline assignment: CDR1 SGHTA and CDR2 FQGNSA. Here the CDR3 reads CASSLYREAGNTIYF. CDR3 nucleotides: TGTGCCAGCAGCTTATATCGGGAGGCTGGAAACACCATATATTTT.

A word on this clonotype: Because the CDR3 is missing its conserved closing phenylalanine or tryptophan, this is likely a read error. No DNA is shown, since the ends of the CDR3 on it are uncertain; the CDR3 is the one TCRdb lists. This sequence joins TRBV11-2 and TRBJ2-1; the D call of TRBD2 is as the table states it, not checked on the DNA. Including both end residues, the CDR3 is 19 amino acids long. Germline V CDR1 and CDR2: SGHAT, FQNNGV. This chain's CDR3 is CASSLDRNGYLDSPLHFGN.

This clonotype came up a few times. The chain is built from TRBV7-2 and TRBJ2-1, with D possibly called TRBD1 or TRBD2 (5 bases each). V dropped 3 bases and J dropped 9 bases, with 18 bases sitting between them. The CDR3 extends over 15 amino acids. Germline V gene data show CDR1 as SGHTA and CDR2 as FQGNSA. The CDR3: CASSFPGRAGGEQFF. In DNA form, the CDR3 reads TGTGCCAGCAGCTTCCCGGGACGAGCTGGCGGTGAGCAGTTCTTC.

V gene TRBV7-4 combines with J gene TRBJ2-5; the match to TRBD2 covers 16 bases. TRBJ2-3 matches the DNA end more closely, so the J call is doubtful. The length of the CDR3 is 15 residues. CDR1 and CDR2 (germline): SGHVT, SQSDAQ. The CDR3 loop is CASGTSGRGTDTQYF. Written as DNA, the CDR3 is TGTGCCAGCGGGACTAGCGGGAGGGGCACAGATACGCAGTATTTT.

Many counts were recorded for this clonotype. The CDR3: CASSHSGSGSSADTQYF. The CDR3 region has the DNA TGCGCCAGCAGCCACTCAGGGAGCGGGAGTTCCGCAGATACGCAGTATTTT. The chain joins TRBV4-1 to TRBJ2-3, with 8 bases matching TRBD2. The V gene's germline CDR1 is MGHRA and CDR2 YSYEKL. The CDR3 spans 17 residues. V shed 3 bases and J 4 bases; nucleotides not matched to a gene: 12.

This clonotype was seen only once. The chain is built from TRBV7-9 and TRBJ2-2, with 7 positions matching TRBD2. The J segment lost 3 bases and the V segment lost 1 base, leaving 8 bases of the junction unmatched. There are 17 residues in the CDR3. Germline CDR1 reads SEHNR; CDR2 reads FQNEAQ (reference sequence). The DNA of the CDR3 is TGTGCCAGCAGCTTAGGTATCGCTAGCGGAGACACCGGGGAGCTGTTTTTT. Encoded protein: CASSLGIASGDTGELFF.

The V and J genes are TRBV6-1 and TRBJ1-1; D is unclear. V was clipped by 9 bases and J by 0 bases, with 17 bases between them. CDR3 length: 15 amino acids. CDR1 is MNHNS and CDR2 is SASEGT in the germline V gene. The CDR3 region has the DNA TGTGCCAGTTTCGATCTGGGGAGACTGAACACTGAAGCTTTCTTT. It is translated as CASFDLGRLNTEAFF.

This clonotype counts as medium-sized. One end of the junction does not line up with germline, which may come from a read error. The chain joins TRBV28 to TRBJ2-7; D gene uncertain. Germline V CDR1 and CDR2: MDHEN, SYDVKM. The CDR3 has 14 amino acids. This chain's CDR3 is CASSFWRNNSPLHF. The CDR3, as DNA: TGTGCCAGCAGTTTTTGGCGTAATAATTCACCCCTCCACTTC.

At least ten counts were recorded for this clonotype. V and J are TRBV28 and TRBJ1-5; a possible D gene is TRBD1 (6 bases). The germline V gene encodes CDR1 MDHEN and CDR2 SYDVKM. Trimming removed 6 bases at V and 0 bases at J, with 9 bases between. The length of the CDR3 is 14 residues. Here the CDR3 DNA reads TGTGCCAGCAGCAGGGGTTATAGCAATCAGCCCCAGCATTTT. Translation: CASSRGYSNQPQHF.

This CDR3 is CASRWTPEVETQYF. The CDR3, as DNA: TGTGCCAGCAGATGGACACCCGAAGTGGAGACCCAGTACTTC. The chain is built from TRBV6-8 and TRBJ2-3; TRBD1 might be the D (5 bases). The assigned J gene may be wrong: the sequence end matches TRBJ2-5 better. This CDR3 is 14 amino acids long. Germline V lookup: CDR1 MNHGY, CDR2 SAAAGT.

The sample holds a few counts of this clonotype. The chain has TRBV6-6 and TRBJ2-4; D is perhaps TRBD1 (5 bases). The J call may be mistaken, given a closer DNA end match to TRBJ2-5. The CDR3 contains 15 residues. The germline V gene has CDR1 MNHNY and CDR2 SVGAGI (reference sequence). Here the CDR3 reads CASSRTRQTSETQYF. In DNA, the CDR3 is TGTGCCAGCAGTAGGACGCGACAGACCAGCGAGACCCAGTACTTC.

J is TRBJ2-3 and V is TRBV27; 12 bases fit TRBD1. Germline CDR1 MNHEY, CDR2 SMNVEV (reference sequence). The CDR3 totals 18 residues. Unmatched junction bases numbered 10, after V lost 1 base and J lost 5 bases. The CDR3 is CASSLFEPGQGAIDTQYF. CDR3 coding DNA: TGTGCCAGCAGTTTATTCGAACCGGGACAGGGGGCAATAGATACGCAGTATTTT.

About this clonotype: Compared with germline, one end of the junction differs, possibly owing to a read error. The chain combines TRBV7-6 with TRBJ1-6; D is uncertain. In germline, CDR1 is SGHVS, CDR2 FNYEAQ. The CDR3 has 13 residues. The DNA of the CDR3 is TGTGCCAGCAGTCCAGCGGAGTTCTACGAGCAGTACTTT. Amino acids: CASSPAEFYEQYF.

Concerning this clonotype: Just one base apart from a much larger clone, this may be a read error. The V and J genes are TRBV11-3 and TRBJ2-4; D gene ambiguous. The J call may be in error: the DNA end matches TRBJ2-1 better. The CDR3 extends over 14 amino acids. CDR1 is SGHNT and CDR2 is YENEEA in the germline V gene. The CDR3 loop is CASSLRSTNYEQFF. In DNA, the CDR3 is TGTGCCAGCAGCTTACGTAGTACCAACTACGAGCAGTTCTTC.

The chain couples TRBV7-6 to TRBJ2-1, with 12 bases aligning to TRBD2. The J call is doubtful: the DNA matches TRBJ2-7 better. Germline V gene data show CDR1 as SGHVS and CDR2 as FNYEAQ. The length of the CDR3 is 17 residues. CDR3 sequence: CASSLFASGGDSYEQYF. For the CDR3, the DNA is TGTGCCAGCAGCTTATTTGCTAGCGGGGGGGATTCTTACGAGCAGTACTTC.

Note on this clonotype: Germline and junction disagree at one end, which may indicate a read error. The genes are TRBV7-8 and TRBJ2-6, with D perhaps TRBD1 (6 bases). This CDR3 is built from 17 residues. CDR1 and CDR2 from the germline V gene are SGHVS and FQNEAQ. The CDR3 reads CASSLDLGRGQNSPLHF. CDR3 DNA: TGTGCCAGCAGCTTAGATTTAGGCAGGGGACAAAATTCACCCCTCCACTTC. Full variable domain (remainder filled in from reference TRBV7-8 and TRBJ2-6): GAGVSQSPRYKVAKRGQDVALRCDPISGHVSLFWYQQALGQGPEFLTYFQNEAQLDKSGLPSDRFFAERPEGSVSTLKIQRTQQEDSAVYLCASSLDLGRGQNSPLHFGAGSRLTVL.